The 2 T cell receptor beta chains reported below all come from one sample, sequenced in a study of shared clonotypes between healthy human individuals. Measured with immunoSEQ multiplex PCR; TCRdb has only the in-frame clones, and not every one. In the table there are about 2.3 million clones, 85% to 95% of which are singletons. The sequenced material came from naive CD4+ T cells from PBMCs. Subset defined: CD45RA+ positively selected. Source of these receptors: a man aged 18 to 29 in good health. Some clones in this sample may be carry-over from other donors' samples.

This clone is a singleton in its sample. The gene calls are TRBV28 and TRBJ2-5, with 7 bases lining up with TRBD1. J gave up 2 bases and V 6 bases, and 3 bases lay outside the gene matches. The CDR3 sequence is 13 residues long. CDR1 and CDR2 from the germline V gene are MDHEN and SYDVKM. The CDR3 DNA sequence: TGTGCCAGCAGCCGGGGACAGCAAGAGACCCAGTACTTC. Protein product: CASSRGQQETQYF.

This sequence joins TRBV15 and TRBJ1-3; D uncertain. This CDR3 contains 14 residues. Germline assignment: CDR1 LNHNV and CDR2 YYDKDF (reference sequence). V was trimmed by 0 bases and J by 4 bases, leaving 7 bases between them. In DNA, the CDR3 is TGTGCCACCAGCAGAGATCTGACCGGAAACACCATATATTTT. This sequence encodes CATSRDLTGNTIYF.